This entry lists 8 T cell receptor beta chains sequenced from one sample in a study of beta chain features in type 1 diabetes. Study outcomes and limitations: All four CD4+ subsets of Type 1 diabetes patients contained TCRB CDR3s that were moderately but significantly shorter.

These receptors have no identified antigens. Isolated RNA was reverse transcribed in full, so expressed TCRB transcripts were sequenced. Clones were sequenced by immunoSEQ multiplex PCR, and TCRdb holds only the in-frame ones, with some missing. In the table there are about 660,000 clones, around an eighth of which are singletons. Source material: naive CD4+ T cells from blood. The origin of the receptors is a man in his late teens or twenties with type 1 diabetes.

The V gene is TRBV7-2, the J gene TRBJ2-5; D is perhaps TRBD1 (6 bases). The CDR3 has 14 amino acids. V was pared by 6 bases and J by 5 bases, with 16 bases between. CDR1 and CDR2 (germline): SGHTA, FQGNSA. CDR3 protein: CASSRSRQAETQYF. In nucleotides, the CDR3 is TGTGCCAGCAGTCGATCGAGACAGGCGGAGACCCAGTACTTC.

J is TRBJ2-3 and V is TRBV29-1; no clear D. CDR3 size: 12 residues. Trimming stripped 1 base from V and 5 bases from J, with 7 bases between. CDR1 is SQVTM, CDR2 ANQGSEA, per germline. In DNA form, the CDR3 reads TGCAGCGTTGAAGCGGCTGAAGATACGCAGTATTTT. Its translation: CSVEAAEDTQYF.

This clone was found a few times. The chain employs TRBV30 and TRBJ2-7, with 7 nucleotides matching TRBD1. CDR3 length: 13 residues. Germline V gene data show CDR1 as GTSNPN and CDR2 as SVGIG (reference sequence). With 5 bases clipped from V and 0 bases from J, the junction kept 4 bases outside the gene matches. CDR3: CAWARDSSYEQYF. CDR3 nucleotides: TGTGCCTGGGCTCGGGACAGCTCCTACGAGCAGTACTTC.

The CDR3 bases are TGTGCCAGCTCACCGACTGCCAGCTACGAGCAGTACTTC. Translating gives CASSPTASYEQYF. V is TRBV18 and J is TRBJ2-7; no clear D gene. Germline V gene data show CDR1 as KGHSH and CDR2 as LQKENI. Trimming left V 3 bases short and J 3 bases short, with 9 bases between. This CDR3 contains 13 residues. Full variable domain (rest looked up from reference TRBV18 and TRBJ2-7): NAGVMQNPRHLVRRRGQEARLRCSPMKGHSHVYWYRQLPEEGLKFMVYLQKENIIDESGMPKERFSAEFPKEGPSILRIQQVVRGDSAAYFCASSPTASYEQYFGPGTRLTVT.

A few counts support this clone. This rearrangement joins TRBV6-6 to TRBJ2-5, with D possibly being TRBD1 (5 bases). The CDR3 sequence is 13 residues long. From germline, CDR1 is MNHNY and CDR2 SVGAGI (reference sequence). Deletions cut 6 bases from V and 5 bases from J, with 13 bases between. The CDR3 DNA is TGTGCCAGCAGACAGGTGGGATTGGAGACCCAGTACTTC. Its protein is CASRQVGLETQYF.

This rearrangement joins TRBV5-4 to TRBJ2-4; the D is unclear. This CDR3 contains 14 residues. Between the trimmed V and J ends, which lost 0 bases and 1 base, there was a span of 5 bases. Looked up from germline, CDR1 is SGHNT and CDR2 is YYREEE (reference sequence). This chain's CDR3 is CASSLGSAKNIQYF. CDR3 sequence (DNA): TGTGCCAGCAGCTTGGGAAGCGCCAAAAACATTCAGTACTTC.

This clone was seen only a few times. V usage is TRBV7-2 and J usage is TRBJ2-3; 8 nucleotides match TRBD2. This CDR3 spans 14 amino acids. Germline V gene lookup returns CDR1 SGHTA and CDR2 FQGNSA. The junction had 5 bases not matched to a gene; V was cut back by 5 bases and J by 4 bases. CDR3 in DNA: TGTGCCAGCAGCCCGGGAGGGGTCGCAGATACGCAGTATTTT. It is translated as CASSPGGVADTQYF.

V is TRBV18 and J is TRBJ1-1; D remains ambiguous. CDR1 is KGHSH and CDR2 is LQKENI in the germline V gene. The length of the CDR3 is 12 residues. The V gene lost 6 bases and the J gene lost 1 base, with 6 bases spanning the gap. Here the CDR3 DNA reads TGTGCCAGCTCCGCATCGAACACTGAAGCTTTCTTT. Amino acids: CASSASNTEAFF.